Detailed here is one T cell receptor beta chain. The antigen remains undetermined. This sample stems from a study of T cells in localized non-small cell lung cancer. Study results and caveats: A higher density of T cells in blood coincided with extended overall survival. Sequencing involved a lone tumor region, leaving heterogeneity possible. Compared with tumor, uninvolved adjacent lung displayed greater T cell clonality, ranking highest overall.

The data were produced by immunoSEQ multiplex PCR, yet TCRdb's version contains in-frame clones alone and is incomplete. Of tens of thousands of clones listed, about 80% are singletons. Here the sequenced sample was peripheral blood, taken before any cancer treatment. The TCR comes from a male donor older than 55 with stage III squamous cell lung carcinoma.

The CDR3 nucleotides read TGCGCCAGCAGCCTTGAATCCTACGAGCAGTACTTC. It specifies CASSLESYEQYF. The chain joins TRBV10-2 to TRBJ2-7; no reliable D call. Germline CDR1 is WSHSY and CDR2 is SAAADI. The CDR3 consists of 12 residues. V shed 6 bases and J shed 1 base, with 7 bases lying between them.